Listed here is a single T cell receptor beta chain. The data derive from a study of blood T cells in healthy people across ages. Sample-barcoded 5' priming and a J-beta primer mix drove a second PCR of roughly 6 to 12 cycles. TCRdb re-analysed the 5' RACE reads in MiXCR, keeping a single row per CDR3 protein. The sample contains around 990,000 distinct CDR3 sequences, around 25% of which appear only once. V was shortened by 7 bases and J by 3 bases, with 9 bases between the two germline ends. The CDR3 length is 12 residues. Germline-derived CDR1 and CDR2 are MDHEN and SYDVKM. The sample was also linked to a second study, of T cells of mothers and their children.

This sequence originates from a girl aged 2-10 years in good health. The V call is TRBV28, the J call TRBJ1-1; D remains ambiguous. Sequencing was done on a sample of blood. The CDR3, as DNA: TGTGCCAGCACCCATCGATACACTGAAGCTTTCTTT. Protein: CASTHRYTEAFF.